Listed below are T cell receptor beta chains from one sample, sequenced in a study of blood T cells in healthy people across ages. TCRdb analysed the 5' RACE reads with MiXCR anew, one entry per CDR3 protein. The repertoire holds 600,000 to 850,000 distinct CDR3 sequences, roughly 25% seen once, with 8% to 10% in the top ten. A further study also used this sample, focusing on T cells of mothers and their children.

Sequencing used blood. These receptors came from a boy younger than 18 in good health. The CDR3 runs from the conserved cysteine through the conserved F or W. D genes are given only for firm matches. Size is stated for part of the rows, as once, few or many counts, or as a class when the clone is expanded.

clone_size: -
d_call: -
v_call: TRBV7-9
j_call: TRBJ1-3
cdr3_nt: TGTGCCAGCAGCTTATTGGGTGCGGGAAACACCATATATTTT
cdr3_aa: CASSLLGAGNTIYF

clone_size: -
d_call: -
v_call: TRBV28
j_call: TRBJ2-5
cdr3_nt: TGTGCCAGCAGTCCCCCACGGGAAGAAGAGACCCAGTACTTC
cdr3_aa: CASSPPREEETQYF

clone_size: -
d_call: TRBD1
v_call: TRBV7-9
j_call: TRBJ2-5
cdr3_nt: TGTGCCAGCAGCGCCCGACAGGGGTACCAAGAGACCCAGTACTTC
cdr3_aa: CASSARQGYQETQYF

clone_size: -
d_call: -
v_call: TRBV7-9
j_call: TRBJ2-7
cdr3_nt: TGTGCCAGCAGCTTAGCGCGCCACTACGAGCAGTACTTC
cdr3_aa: CASSLARHYEQYF

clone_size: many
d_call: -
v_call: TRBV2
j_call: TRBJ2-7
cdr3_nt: TGCGCCAGCAGCGAAACCTACGAGCAGTACTTC
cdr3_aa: CASSETYEQYF

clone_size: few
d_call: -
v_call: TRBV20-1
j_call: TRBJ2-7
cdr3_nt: TGCAGTGCTAAGGACATATCGTGGGACGAGCAGTACTTC
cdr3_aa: CSAKDISWDEQYF

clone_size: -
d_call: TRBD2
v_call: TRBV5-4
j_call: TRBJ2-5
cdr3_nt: TGTGCCAGCTCGACCCTGGGACTAGCGGGAGCTGAGACCCAGTACTTC
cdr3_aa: CASSTLGLAGAETQYF

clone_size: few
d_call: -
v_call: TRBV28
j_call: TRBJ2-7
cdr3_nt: TGTGCCAGCAGTTTAGTAACCCACTACGAGCAGTACTTC
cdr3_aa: CASSLVTHYEQYF

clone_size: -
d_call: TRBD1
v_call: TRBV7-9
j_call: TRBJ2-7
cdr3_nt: TGTGCCAGCAGCCCCTTGGGGACAGGGAGGAACCACGAGCAGTACTTC
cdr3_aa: CASSPLGTGRNHEQYF

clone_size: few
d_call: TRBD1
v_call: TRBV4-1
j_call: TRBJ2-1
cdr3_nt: TGCGCCAGCAGCCAAGATGAGGGGGCAAGGTACAATGAGCAGTTCTTC
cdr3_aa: CASSQDEGARYNEQFF

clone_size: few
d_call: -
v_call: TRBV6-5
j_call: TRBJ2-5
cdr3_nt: TGTGCCAGCAGTTACTCGATCTTCCCGCTAGCGTTAGAAGAGACCCAGTACTTC
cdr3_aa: CASSYSIFPLALEETQYF

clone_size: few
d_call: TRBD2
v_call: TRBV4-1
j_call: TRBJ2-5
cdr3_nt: TGCGCCAGCAGCCAAGTGCCAGGGACTGCGGGGGGGACCCAGTACTTC
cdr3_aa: CASSQVPGTAGGTQYF

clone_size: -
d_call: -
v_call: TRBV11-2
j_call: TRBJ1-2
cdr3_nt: TGTGCCAGCAGCTTAAGTGACGGGAGGAACTATGGCTACACCTTC
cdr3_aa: CASSLSDGRNYGYTF

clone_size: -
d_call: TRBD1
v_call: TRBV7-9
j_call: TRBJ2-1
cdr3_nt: TGTGCCAGCAGCTTGATTGACAGGGCTACCTACAATGAGCAGTTCTTC
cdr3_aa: CASSLIDRATYNEQFF

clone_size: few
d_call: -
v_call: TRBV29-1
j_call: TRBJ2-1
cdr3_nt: TGCAGCGTTGTGAGGGACCGATACAATGAGCAGTTCTTC
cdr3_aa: CSVVRDRYNEQFF

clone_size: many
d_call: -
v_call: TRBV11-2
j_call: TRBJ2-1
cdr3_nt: TGTGCCAGCAGCTTAGGGGTAGGGCATTTTAGCGAGGTCTTC
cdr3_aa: CASSLGVGHFSEVF

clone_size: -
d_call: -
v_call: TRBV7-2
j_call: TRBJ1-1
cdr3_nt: TGTGCCAGCGGACACATCGGGGGGTTGGGGTCTTTCTTT
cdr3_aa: CASGHIGGLGSFF

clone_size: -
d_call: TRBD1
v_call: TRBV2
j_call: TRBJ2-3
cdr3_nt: TGTGCCAGCGATGGGCGAGGGGGCAGCTCCACAGATACGCAGTATTTT
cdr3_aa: CASDGRGGSSTDTQYF

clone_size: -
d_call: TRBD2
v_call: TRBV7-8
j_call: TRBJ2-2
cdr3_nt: TGTGCCAGCAGCCCGACTAGCGAGGGGGGCACCGGGGAGCTGTTTTTT
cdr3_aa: CASSPTSEGGTGELFF

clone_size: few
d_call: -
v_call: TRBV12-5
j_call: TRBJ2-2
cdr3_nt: TGTGCTAGTTGGTGGCTAGGAGTTCCCGGGGAGCTGTTTTTT
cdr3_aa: CASWWLGVPGELFF

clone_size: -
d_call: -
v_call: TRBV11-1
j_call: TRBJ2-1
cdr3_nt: TGTGCCAGCAGCGAAAACGAGGGTAGGGTTTACAATGAGCAGTTCTTC
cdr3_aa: CASSENEGRVYNEQFF

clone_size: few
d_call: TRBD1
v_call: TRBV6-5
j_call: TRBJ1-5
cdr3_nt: TGTGCCAGCAGTCAGTCTACAGGGGATGAGCAGCCCCAGCATTTT
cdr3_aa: CASSQSTGDEQPQHF

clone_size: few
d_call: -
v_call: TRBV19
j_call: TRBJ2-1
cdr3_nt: TGTGCCAGTAGTATGGCGGGTGGGAACAATGAGCAGTTCTTC
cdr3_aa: CASSMAGGNNEQFF

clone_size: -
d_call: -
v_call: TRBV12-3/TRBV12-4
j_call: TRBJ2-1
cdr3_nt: TGTGCCAGCAGGTCACCCACGGGAGATTCCTACAATGAGCAGTTCTTC
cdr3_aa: CASRSPTGDSYNEQFF

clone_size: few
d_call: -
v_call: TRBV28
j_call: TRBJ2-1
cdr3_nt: TGTGCCAGCAGTTTGGGCACCGGGACTGCCATAGCCGTTGGGACAAATGAGCAGTTCTTC
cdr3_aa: CASSLGTGTAIAVGTNEQFF

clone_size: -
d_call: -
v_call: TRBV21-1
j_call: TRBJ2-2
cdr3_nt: TGTGCCAGCAGCAAAGCTATGGTTCCACCCCCGGGGGAGCTGTTTTTT
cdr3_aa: CASSKAMVPPPGELFF

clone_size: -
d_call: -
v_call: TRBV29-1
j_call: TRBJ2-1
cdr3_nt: TGCAGCGTTGATGGGACAAGTTATGTGAACAATGAGCAGTTCTTC
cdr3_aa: CSVDGTSYVNNEQFF

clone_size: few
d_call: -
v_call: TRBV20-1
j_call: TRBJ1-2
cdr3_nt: TGCAGTGCTAGAGATCCCAGGGGTGGCTACACCTTC
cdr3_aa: CSARDPRGGYTF

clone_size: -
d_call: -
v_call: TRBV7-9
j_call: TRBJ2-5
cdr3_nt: TGTGCCAGCAGCTCCTTCGCGGGACCCGAGACCCAGTACTTC
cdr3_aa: CASSSFAGPETQYF

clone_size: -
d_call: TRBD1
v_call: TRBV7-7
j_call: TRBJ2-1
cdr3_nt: TGTGCTAGCAGCCCCCGGGACAGGGGGAGGGGTGAGCAGTTCTTC
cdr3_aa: CASSPRDRGRGEQFF

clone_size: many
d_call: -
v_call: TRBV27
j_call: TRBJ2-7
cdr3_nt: TGTGCCAGCAGTTCCCGGGGAGCCTACGAGCAGTACTTC
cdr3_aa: CASSSRGAYEQYF

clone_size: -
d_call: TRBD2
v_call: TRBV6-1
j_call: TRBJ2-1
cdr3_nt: TGTGCCAGCAGTTTAGGCGGGAGTATCCATGAGCAGTTCTTC
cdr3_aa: CASSLGGSIHEQFF

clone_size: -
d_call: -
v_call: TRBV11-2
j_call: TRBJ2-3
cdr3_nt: TGTGCCAGCAGCTTACCCCTCACCGGGGGTAGGGCAGATACGCAGTATTTT
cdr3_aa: CASSLPLTGGRADTQYF

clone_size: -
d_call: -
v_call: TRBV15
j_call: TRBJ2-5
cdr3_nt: TGTGCCACCAGCAGTCGTCGTGGGGGAGATCAAGAGACCCAGTACTTC
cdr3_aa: CATSSRRGGDQETQYF

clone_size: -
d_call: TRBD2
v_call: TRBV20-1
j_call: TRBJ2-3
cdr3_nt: TGCAGTGCTACCTATCCAGGACTAGCGGCCACAGATACGCAGTATTTT
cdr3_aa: CSATYPGLAATDTQYF

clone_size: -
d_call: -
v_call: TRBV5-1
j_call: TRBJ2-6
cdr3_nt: TGCGCCAGCAAATCCCACGGGGTGACTTTGGGGGCCAACGTCCTGACTTTC
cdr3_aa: CASKSHGVTLGANVLTF

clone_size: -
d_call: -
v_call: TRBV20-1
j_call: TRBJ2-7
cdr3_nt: TGCAGTGCCCCCGACGGACGGGAGATCTTAGGGGAGCAGTACTTC
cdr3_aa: CSAPDGREILGEQYF

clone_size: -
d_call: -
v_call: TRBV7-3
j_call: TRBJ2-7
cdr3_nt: TGTGCCAGCAGTCGCGGGGACTCCTACGAGCAGTACTTC
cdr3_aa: CASSRGDSYEQYF

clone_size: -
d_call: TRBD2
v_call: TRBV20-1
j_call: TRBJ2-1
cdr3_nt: TGCAGTGCTAGAAGGGGACTAGCGGATAACAATGAGCAGTTCTTC
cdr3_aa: CSARRGLADNNEQFF

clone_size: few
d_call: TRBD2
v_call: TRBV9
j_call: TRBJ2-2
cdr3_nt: TGTGCCAGCAGCGTTAGCGGGAGGGCCGGCACCGGGGAGCTGTTTTTT
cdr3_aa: CASSVSGRAGTGELFF

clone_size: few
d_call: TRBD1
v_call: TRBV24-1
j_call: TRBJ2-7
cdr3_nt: TGTGCCACCAGACCCGGGACAGATTCCTACGAGCAGTACTTC
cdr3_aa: CATRPGTDSYEQYF

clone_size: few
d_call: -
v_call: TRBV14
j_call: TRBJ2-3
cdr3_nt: TGTGCCAGCAGCCAAGTAATCGGGGGGCATACGCAGTATTTT
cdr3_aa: CASSQVIGGHTQYF

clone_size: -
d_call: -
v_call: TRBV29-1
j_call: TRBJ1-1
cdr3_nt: TGCAGCGTTGAAAATGCAGTGAACACTGAAGCTTTCTTT
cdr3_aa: CSVENAVNTEAFF

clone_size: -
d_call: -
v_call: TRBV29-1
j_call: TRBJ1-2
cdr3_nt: TGCAGCGTTGAAGAGGAAGTAGGACAGAGGGCCTATGGCTACACCTTC
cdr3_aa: CSVEEEVGQRAYGYTF

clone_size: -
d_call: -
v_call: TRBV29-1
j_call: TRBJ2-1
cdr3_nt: TGCAGCGTTGAAGGCCAGGGGTTGGATGAGCAGTTCTTC
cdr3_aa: CSVEGQGLDEQFF

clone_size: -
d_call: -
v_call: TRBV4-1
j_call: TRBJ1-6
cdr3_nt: TGCGCCAGCAGCCAAGATATCTCGGGCGGCGAGAATTCACCCCTCCACTTT
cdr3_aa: CASSQDISGGENSPLHF

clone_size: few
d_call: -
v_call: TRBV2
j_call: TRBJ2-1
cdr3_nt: TGTGCCAGCCACCTGTACTGGGGGGCAAATGAGCAGTTCTTC
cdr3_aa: CASHLYWGANEQFF

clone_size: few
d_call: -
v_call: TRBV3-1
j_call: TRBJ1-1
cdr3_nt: TGTGCCAGCAGCCAAGCCGACAGCATGAACACTGAAGCTTTCTTT
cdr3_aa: CASSQADSMNTEAFF

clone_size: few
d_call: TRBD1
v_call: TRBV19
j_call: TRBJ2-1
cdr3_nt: TGTGCCAGTAGTAAAGACAGGGGCTCCTACAATGAGCAGTTCTTC
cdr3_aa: CASSKDRGSYNEQFF

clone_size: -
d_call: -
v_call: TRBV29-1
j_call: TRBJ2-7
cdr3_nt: TGCAGCGTTGAAGAAGGTAGCGGATCGTCCTACGAGCAGTACTTC
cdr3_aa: CSVEEGSGSSYEQYF